This is a list of T cell receptor beta chains from one sample in a study of shared T cell receptors in the human thymus. The repertoire was sequenced with immunoSEQ multiplex PCR; TCRdb's copy has only in-frame clones and lacks some. The sample has 600,000 or so clones, around 87% seen once; the top ten hold roughly 0.0087%. These records were also assigned to another study, of human thymus T cells.

Sequencing was carried out using thymocytes. The source of these receptors is a boy younger than two with a congenital heart defect. CDR3s include the opening cysteine and the closing phenylalanine or tryptophan. D genes are given only for firm matches. A row's size may be missing; if present it is once, few, many or a size class.

cdr3_nt,cdr3_aa,j_call,v_call,cdr3_length,clone_size,d_call
TGTGCCAGTAGTGTGCCCGGGACTTCCTCCTACAATGAGCAGTTCTTC,CASSVPGTSSYNEQFF,TRBJ2-1,TRBV19,16,-,-
TGTGCCAGCAGTAACAACCAGGGGCGCAGCTATGGCTACACCTTC,CASSNNQGRSYGYTF,TRBJ1-2,TRBV27,15,once,-
TGTGCCAGCAGTCTGGAGACTTACGAGCAGTACTTC,CASSLETYEQYF,TRBJ2-7,TRBV28,12,-,-
TGCAGCGTCATCTTATCCGGGACAGGGAACTACGAGCAGTACTTC,CSVILSGTGNYEQYF,TRBJ2-7,TRBV29-1,15,-,TRBD1
TGTGCCAGCAGTGACAGGACAGCAGGAAACACCATATATTTT,CASSDRTAGNTIYF,TRBJ1-3,TRBV2,14,-,-
TGCGCCAGCAGCCAAGGAAAGGGTCCGGACAGTTCACCCCTCCACTTT,CASSQGKGPDSSPLHF,TRBJ1-6,TRBV4-3,16,few,-
TGCGCCAGCAGTGACCAATTGCGGGGGAACTCCTACAATGAGCAGTTCTTC,CASSDQLRGNSYNEQFF,TRBJ2-1,TRBV10-1,17,-,TRBD2
TGTGCCAGCAGTATCAGGGGGCGAGCCTACGAGCAGTACTTC,CASSIRGRAYEQYF,TRBJ2-7,TRBV27,14,-,TRBD1
TGTGCCAGCAGTAACGGGGGGAGAGGGTACAATGAGCAGTTCTTC,CASSNGGRGYNEQFF,TRBJ2-1,TRBV6-5,15,once,TRBD2
TGTGCCAGCAGTTCGGGGACAGGGCCGAACACTGAAGCTTTCTTT,CASSSGTGPNTEAFF,TRBJ1-1,TRBV28,15,few,TRBD1
TGTGCCAGCAGCCCCTCCTCCCGGACAGGGTTGCCGAGCAATCAGCCCCAGCATTTT,CASSPSSRTGLPSNQPQHF,TRBJ1-5,TRBV27,19,-,TRBD1
TGTGCCAGCCGGGACAGCGACACCGGGGAGCTGTTTTTT,CASRDSDTGELFF,TRBJ2-2,TRBV2,13,-,TRBD1
TGTGCCTGGAGTGGAAGACTAGCGGGAGGGCCAGATACGCAGTATTTT,CAWSGRLAGGPDTQYF,TRBJ2-3,TRBV30,16,-,TRBD2
TGTGCCAGCAGCTGGGGGCCCGCCAGGGACAGCGGTTATCAGCCCCAGCATTTT,CASSWGPARDSGYQPQHF,TRBJ1-5,TRBV5-6,18,-,TRBD1
TGTGCCAGCAGCTCAACCTTACCCCCGGACAGGTGGCGCCATGGCTACACCTTC,CASSSTLPPDRWRHGYTF,TRBJ1-2,TRBV27,18,-,TRBD1
TGTGCCAGCAGTTTTGGGACAGGGACGAGCTCCTACAATGAGCAGTTCTTC,CASSFGTGTSSYNEQFF,TRBJ2-1,TRBV28,17,few,TRBD1
TGTGCCTGGAGTGTACTCCAGGGTCGAGCTTTCTTT,CAWSVLQGRAFF,TRBJ1-1,TRBV30,12,-,-
TGTGCCAGCAGTAGTCTAACCCTCGGGAGATACAATGAGCAGTTCTTC,CASSSLTLGRYNEQFF,TRBJ2-1,TRBV28,16,-,-
TGTGCCACCAGCAGAGTTGAACTTCGGAATGAGCAGTTCTTC,CATSRVELRNEQFF,TRBJ2-1,TRBV15,14,-,-
TGTGCCAGCAGTCCCGACCAACTCAGGACTGAAGCTTTCTTT,CASSPDQLRTEAFF,TRBJ1-1,TRBV6-4,14,-,-
TGTGCCAGTAGAGAGACAGGGGAGAGAACTTTCTTT,CASRETGERTFF,TRBJ1-1,TRBV19,12,-,TRBD1
TGTGCCAGCAGCGAACTACCAACCGGGACTAGGTCGTACGAGCAGTACTTC,CASSELPTGTRSYEQYF,TRBJ2-7,TRBV2,17,few,TRBD2
TGTGCCAGCAGTTTTGATGTTGGTGGCCGGAGGGGAAACACCATATATTTT,CASSFDVGGRRGNTIYF,TRBJ1-3,TRBV28,17,once,-
TGCAGCGGCCTTAGCGGGTCTTCCTACAATGAGCAGTTCTTC,CSGLSGSSYNEQFF,TRBJ2-1,TRBV29-1,14,-,TRBD2
TGTGCCAGCGGGGAGGAATGGACAGGGCCAGCTTTCTTT,CASGEEWTGPAFF,TRBJ1-1,TRBV7-3,13,-,TRBD1
TGTGCCAGCAGCCCCCGGGACTCCAACTCCTACGAGCAGTACTTC,CASSPRDSNSYEQYF,TRBJ2-7,TRBV11-2,15,-,-